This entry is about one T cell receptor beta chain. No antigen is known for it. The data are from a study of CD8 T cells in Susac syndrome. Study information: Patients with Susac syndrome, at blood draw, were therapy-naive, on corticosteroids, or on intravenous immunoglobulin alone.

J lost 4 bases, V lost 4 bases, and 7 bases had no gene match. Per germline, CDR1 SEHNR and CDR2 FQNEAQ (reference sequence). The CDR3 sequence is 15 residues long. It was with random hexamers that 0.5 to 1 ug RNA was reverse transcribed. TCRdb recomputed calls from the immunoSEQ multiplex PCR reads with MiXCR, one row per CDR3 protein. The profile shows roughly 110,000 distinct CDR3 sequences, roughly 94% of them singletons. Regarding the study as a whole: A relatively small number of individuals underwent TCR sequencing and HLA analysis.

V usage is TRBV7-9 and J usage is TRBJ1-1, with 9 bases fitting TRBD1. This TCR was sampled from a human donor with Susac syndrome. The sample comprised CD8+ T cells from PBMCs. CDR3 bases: TGTGCCAGCAGCTACCCCGACAGGGGGGGCACTGAAGCTTTCTTT. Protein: CASSYPDRGGTEAFF.